These 5 T cell receptor beta chains were all obtained from the same sample, sequenced in a study of radiotherapy plus CTLA-4 blockade in lung cancer. Data came from immunoSEQ multiplex PCR; TCRdb stores just in-frame clones and leaves some out. Of about 59,000 clones in the sample, 72% were seen once. The sample consisted of peripheral blood, taken from a patient treated with radiotherapy plus ipilimumab. These TCRs come from a human donor with non-small cell lung cancer whose response to radiotherapy plus ipilimumab could not be evaluated.

The chain has TRBV4-2 and TRBJ2-5, with D perhaps TRBD2 (7 bases). The V end was cut by 0 bases, the J end by 6 bases, with 14 bases between. CDR3 length: 15 amino acids. Germline V gene lookup returns CDR1 LGHNA and CDR2 YNFKEQ. This CDR3 is CASSQDGSRGQTQYF. The CDR3 coding sequence is TGTGCCAGCAGCCAAGATGGATCGCGGGGGCAGACCCAGTACTTC.

The chain employs TRBV5-5 and TRBJ1-5; D may be TRBD1 (6 bases). With 0 bases removed from V and 7 bases from J, the gap between germline ends came to 11 bases. CDR1 SGHKS and CDR2 YYEKEE come from the germline V gene (reference sequence). The CDR3 is 14 residues long. CDR3 nucleotide sequence: TGTGCCAGCAGCTTGGGACAGGAAGGACAGCCCCAGCATTTT. It yields the protein CASSLGQEGQPQHF.

V gene TRBV2 combines with J gene TRBJ1-1; TRBD1 aligns across 9 bases. The CDR3 is 13 residues long. Trimming removed 7 bases from V and 3 bases from J; junction bases left unmatched: 3. CDR1 is SNHLY, CDR2 FYNNEI, per germline. The chain's CDR3 is CASTRQGDTEAFF. CDR3 DNA sequence: TGTGCCAGCACTAGACAGGGGGACACTGAAGCTTTCTTT.

Comments on this clone: The junction shows a germline mismatch at one end, possibly a read error. The J gene is TRBJ2-7, the V gene TRBV4-1; D is possibly TRBD2 (5 bases). Germline V lookup: CDR1 MGHRA, CDR2 YSYEKL. CDR3 length: 13 residues. The chain's CDR3 is CAGSQFVGNEQYF. In DNA, the CDR3 is TGCGCCGGCAGCCAATTTGTCGGGAACGAGCAGTACTTC.

As concerns this clone: Other DNA sequences from this sample encode an identical CDR3 as well. The CDR3 region has the DNA TGCGCCAGCCGGGAGAATAGCAATCAGCCCCAGCATTTT. This translates into CASRENSNQPQHF. The chain employs TRBV10-2 and TRBJ1-5; D gene uncertain. The germline gives CDR1 WSHSY, CDR2 SAAADI. V was pared by 8 bases and J by 0 bases, with 8 bases between. The CDR3 sequence is 13 residues long.